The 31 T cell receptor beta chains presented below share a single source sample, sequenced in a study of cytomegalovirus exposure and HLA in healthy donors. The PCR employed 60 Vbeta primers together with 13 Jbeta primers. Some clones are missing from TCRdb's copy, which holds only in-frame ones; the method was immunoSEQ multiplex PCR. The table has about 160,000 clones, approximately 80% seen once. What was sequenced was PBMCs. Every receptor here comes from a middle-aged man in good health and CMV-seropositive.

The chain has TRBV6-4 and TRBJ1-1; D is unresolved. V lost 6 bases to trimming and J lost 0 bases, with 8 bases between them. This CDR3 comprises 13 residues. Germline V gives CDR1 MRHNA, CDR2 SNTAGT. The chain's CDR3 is CASSDQVNTEAFF. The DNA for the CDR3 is TGTGCCAGCAGCGATCAGGTGAACACTGAAGCTTTCTTT.

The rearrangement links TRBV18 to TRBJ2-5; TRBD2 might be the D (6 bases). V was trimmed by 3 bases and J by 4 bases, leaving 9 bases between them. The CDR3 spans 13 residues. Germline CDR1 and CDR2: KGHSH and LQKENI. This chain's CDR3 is CASSPYGGETQYF. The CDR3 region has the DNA TGTGCCAGCTCACCCTACGGGGGAGAGACCCAGTACTTC. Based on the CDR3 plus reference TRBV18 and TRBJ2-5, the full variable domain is NAGVMQNPRHLVRRRGQEARLRCSPMKGHSHVYWYRQLPEEGLKFMVYLQKENIIDESGMPKERFSAEFPKEGPSILRIQQVVRGDSAAYFCASSPYGGETQYFGPGTRLLVL.

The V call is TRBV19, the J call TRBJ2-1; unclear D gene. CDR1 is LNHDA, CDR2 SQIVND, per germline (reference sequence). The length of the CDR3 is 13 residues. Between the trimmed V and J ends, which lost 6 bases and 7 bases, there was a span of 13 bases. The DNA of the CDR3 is TGTGCCAGTAGCATCGAGGTGCTTAATGAGCAGTTCTTC. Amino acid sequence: CASSIEVLNEQFF.

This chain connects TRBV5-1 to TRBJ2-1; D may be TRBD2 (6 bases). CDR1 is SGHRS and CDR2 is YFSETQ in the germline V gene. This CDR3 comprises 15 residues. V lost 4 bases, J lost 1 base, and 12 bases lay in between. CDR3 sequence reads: CASSLGGTSYNEQFF. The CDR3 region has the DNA TGCGCCAGCAGCCTAGGAGGGACTTCCTACAATGAGCAGTTCTTC. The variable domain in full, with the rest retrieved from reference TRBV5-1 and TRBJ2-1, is KAGVTQTPRYLIKTRGQQVTLSCSPISGHRSVSWYQQTPGQGLQFLFEYFSETQRNKGNFPGRFSGRQFSNSRSEMNVSTLELGDSALYLCASSLGGTSYNEQFFGPGTRLTVL.

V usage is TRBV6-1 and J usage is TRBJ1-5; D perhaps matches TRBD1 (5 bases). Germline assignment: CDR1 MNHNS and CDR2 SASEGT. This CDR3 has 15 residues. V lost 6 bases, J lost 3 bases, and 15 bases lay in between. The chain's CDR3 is CASRVDSGFNQPQHF. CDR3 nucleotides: TGTGCCAGCAGAGTAGACAGTGGATTCAATCAGCCCCAGCATTTT.

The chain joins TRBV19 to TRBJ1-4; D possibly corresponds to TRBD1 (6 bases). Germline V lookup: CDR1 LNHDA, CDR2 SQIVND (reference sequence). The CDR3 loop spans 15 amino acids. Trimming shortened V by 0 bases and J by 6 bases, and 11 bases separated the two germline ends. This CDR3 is CASSIDVNRDEKLFF. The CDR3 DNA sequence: TGTGCCAGTAGTATAGATGTTAACAGGGATGAAAAACTGTTTTTT. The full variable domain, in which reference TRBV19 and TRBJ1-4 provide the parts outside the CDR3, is DGGITQSPKYLFRKEGQNVTLSCEQNLNHDAMYWYRQDPGQGLRLIYYSQIVNDFQKGDIAEGYSVSREKKESFPLTVTSAQKNPTAFYLCASSIDVNRDEKLFFGSGTQLSVL.

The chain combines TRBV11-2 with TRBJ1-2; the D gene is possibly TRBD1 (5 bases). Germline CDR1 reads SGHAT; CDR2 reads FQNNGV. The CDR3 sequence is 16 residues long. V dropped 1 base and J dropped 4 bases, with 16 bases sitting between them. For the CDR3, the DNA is TGTGCCAGCAGCTTAGCATTGACGACTAGGGGCTATGGCTACACCTTC. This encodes CASSLALTTRGYGYTF.

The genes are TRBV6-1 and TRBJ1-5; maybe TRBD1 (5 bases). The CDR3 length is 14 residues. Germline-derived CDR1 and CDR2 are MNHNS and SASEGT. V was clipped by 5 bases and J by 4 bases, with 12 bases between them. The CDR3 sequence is CASSRQTVNQPQHF. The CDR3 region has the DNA TGTGCCAGCAGTCGTCAGACAGTAAATCAGCCCCAGCATTTT.

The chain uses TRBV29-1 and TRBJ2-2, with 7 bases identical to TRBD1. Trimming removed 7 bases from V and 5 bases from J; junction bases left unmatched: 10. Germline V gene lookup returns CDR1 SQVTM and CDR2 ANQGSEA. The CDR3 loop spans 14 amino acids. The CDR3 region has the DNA TGCAGCGGTGGACAGGTAGATGGTACCGGGGAGCTGTTTTTT. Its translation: CSGGQVDGTGELFF.

This CDR3 reads CATGGRSNTEAFF. CDR3 sequence (DNA): TGTGCCACCGGCGGCCGGTCGAACACTGAAGCTTTCTTT. V usage is TRBV15 and J usage is TRBJ1-1; no reliable D call. CDR1 and CDR2 (germline): LNHNV, YYDKDF (reference sequence). The CDR3 runs 13 residues. V was shortened by 8 bases and J by 1 base, with 11 bases between the two germline ends.

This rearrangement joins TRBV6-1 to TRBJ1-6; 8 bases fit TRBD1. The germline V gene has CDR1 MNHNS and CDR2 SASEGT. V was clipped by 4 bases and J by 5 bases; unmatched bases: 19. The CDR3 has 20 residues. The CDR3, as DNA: TGTGCCAGCAGTGTGCGGCAGGGGGCAGACCGAACAGATCATAATTCACCCCTCCACTTT. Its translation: CASSVRQGADRTDHNSPLHF.

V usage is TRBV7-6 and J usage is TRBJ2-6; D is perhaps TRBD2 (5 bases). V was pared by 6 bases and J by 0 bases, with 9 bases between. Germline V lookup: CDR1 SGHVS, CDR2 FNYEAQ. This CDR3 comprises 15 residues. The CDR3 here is CASSQGSSGANVLTF. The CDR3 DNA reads TGTGCCAGCAGTCAAGGGAGCTCTGGGGCCAACGTCCTGACTTTC.

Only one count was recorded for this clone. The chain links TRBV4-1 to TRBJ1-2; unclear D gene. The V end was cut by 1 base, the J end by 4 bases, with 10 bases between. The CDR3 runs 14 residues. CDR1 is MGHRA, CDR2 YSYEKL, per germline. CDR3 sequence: CASSQVTRGYGYTF. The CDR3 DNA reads TGCGCCAGCAGCCAAGTAACCCGGGGCTATGGCTACACCTTC.

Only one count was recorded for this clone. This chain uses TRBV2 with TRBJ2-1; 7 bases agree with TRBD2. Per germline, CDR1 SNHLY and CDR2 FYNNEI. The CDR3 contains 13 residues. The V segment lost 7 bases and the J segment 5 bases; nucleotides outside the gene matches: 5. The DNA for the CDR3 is TGTGCCAGCAAACCCGGGACTAACAATGAGCAGTTCTTC. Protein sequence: CASKPGTNNEQFF.

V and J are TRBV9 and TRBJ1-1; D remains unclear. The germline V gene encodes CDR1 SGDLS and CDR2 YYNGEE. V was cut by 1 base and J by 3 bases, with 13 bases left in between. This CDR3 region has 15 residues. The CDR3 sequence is CASSVTTGRDTEAFF. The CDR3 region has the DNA TGTGCCAGCAGCGTAACGACGGGGAGGGACACTGAAGCTTTCTTT.

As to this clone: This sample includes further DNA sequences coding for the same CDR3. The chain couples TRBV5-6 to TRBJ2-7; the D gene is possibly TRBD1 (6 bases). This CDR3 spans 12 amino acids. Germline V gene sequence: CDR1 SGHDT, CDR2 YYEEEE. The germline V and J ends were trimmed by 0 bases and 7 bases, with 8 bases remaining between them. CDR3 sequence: CASSLVGGEQYF. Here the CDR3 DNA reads TGTGCCAGCAGCTTGGTAGGGGGAGAGCAGTACTTC.

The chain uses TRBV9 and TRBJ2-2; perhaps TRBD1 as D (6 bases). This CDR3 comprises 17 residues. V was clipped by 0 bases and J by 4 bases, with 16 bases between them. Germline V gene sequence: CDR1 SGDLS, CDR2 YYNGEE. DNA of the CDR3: TGTGCCAGCAGCGTAGCTCCAGGGGCCCCTCCCACCGGGGAGCTGTTTTTT. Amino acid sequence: CASSVAPGAPPTGELFF.

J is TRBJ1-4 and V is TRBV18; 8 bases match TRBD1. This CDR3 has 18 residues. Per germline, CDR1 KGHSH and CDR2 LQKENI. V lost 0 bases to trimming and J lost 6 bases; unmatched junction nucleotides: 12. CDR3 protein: CASSPPVQGARGHEKLFF. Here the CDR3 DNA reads TGTGCCAGCTCACCACCGGTGCAGGGGGCGCGAGGGCATGAAAAACTGTTTTTT.

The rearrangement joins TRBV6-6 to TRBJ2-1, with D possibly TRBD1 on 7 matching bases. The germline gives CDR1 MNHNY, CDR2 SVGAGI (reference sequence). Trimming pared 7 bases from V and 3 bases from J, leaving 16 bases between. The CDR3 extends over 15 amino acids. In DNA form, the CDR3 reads TGTGCCAGCAACCCAGACAGGGACTTCTACAATGAGCAGTTCTTC. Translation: CASNPDRDFYNEQFF.

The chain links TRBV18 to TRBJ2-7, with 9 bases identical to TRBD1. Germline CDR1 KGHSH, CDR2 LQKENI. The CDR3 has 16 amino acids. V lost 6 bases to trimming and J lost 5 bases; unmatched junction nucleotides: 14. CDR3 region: CASSPTLQGALHEQYF. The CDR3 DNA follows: TGTGCCAGCTCCCCGACACTACAGGGGGCGCTGCACGAGCAGTACTTC.

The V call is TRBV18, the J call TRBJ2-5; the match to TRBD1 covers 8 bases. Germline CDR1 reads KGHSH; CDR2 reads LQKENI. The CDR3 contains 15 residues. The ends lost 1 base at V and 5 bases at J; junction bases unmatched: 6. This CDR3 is CASSPLPGGDETQYF. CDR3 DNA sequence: TGTGCCAGCTCACCACTGCCAGGGGGCGATGAGACCCAGTACTTC.

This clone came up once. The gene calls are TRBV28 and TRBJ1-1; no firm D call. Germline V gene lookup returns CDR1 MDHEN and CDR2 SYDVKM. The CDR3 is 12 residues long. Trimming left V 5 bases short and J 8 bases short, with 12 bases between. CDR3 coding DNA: TGTGCCAGCAGTAGTACAACCCCCGAAGCTTTCTTT. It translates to CASSSTTPEAFF.

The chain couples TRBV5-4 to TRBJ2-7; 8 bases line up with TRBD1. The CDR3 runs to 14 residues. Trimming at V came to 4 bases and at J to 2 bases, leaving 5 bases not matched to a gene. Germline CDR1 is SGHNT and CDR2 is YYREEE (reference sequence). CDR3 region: CASSQGADPYEQYV. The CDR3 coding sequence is TGTGCCAGCAGCCAGGGGGCGGACCCCTACGAGCAGTACGTC.

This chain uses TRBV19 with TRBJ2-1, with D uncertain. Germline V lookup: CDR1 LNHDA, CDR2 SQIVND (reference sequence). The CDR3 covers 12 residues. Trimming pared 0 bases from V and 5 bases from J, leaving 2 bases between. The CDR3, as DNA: TGTGCCAGTAGTATAGACAACAATGAGCAGTTCTTC. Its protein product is CASSIDNNEQFF.

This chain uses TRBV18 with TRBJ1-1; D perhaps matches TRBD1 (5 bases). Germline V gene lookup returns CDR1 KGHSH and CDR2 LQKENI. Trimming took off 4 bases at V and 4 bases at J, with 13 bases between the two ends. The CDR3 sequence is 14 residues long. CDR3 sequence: CASSRGNTGTEAFF. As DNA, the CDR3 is TGTGCCAGCTCACGGGGCAATACTGGCACTGAAGCTTTCTTT.

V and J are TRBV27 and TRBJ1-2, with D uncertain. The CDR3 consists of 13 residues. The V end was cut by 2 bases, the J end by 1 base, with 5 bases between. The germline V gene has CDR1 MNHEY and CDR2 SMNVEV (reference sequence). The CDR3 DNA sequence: TGTGCCAGCAGTTTAAATCTTAACTATGGCTACACCTTC. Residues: CASSLNLNYGYTF.

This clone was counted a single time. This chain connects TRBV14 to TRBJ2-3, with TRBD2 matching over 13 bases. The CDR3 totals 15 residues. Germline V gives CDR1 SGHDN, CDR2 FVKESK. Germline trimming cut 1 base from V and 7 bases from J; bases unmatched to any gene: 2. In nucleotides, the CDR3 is TGTGCCAGCAGCCAAGGACTAGCGGGAGGTTATACGCAGTATTTT. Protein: CASSQGLAGGYTQYF. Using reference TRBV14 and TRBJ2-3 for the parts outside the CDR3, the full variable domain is EAGVTQFPSHSVIEKGQTVTLRCDPISGHDNLYWYRRVMGKEIKFLLHFVKESKQDESGMPNNRFLAERTGGTYSTLKVQPAELEDSGVYFCASSQGLAGGYTQYFGPGTRLTVL.

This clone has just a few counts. The CDR3 protein is CASSEISGGTYYNEQFF. The CDR3 nucleotides are TGCGCCAGCAGTGAGATTAGCGGGGGGACCTACTACAATGAGCAGTTCTTC. The chain couples TRBV10-1 to TRBJ2-1; 10 nucleotides agree with TRBD2. Germline V lookup: CDR1 WNHNN, CDR2 SYGVQD (reference sequence). The CDR3 has 17 amino acids. The V segment lost 2 bases and the J segment 3 bases; nucleotides outside the gene matches: 7.

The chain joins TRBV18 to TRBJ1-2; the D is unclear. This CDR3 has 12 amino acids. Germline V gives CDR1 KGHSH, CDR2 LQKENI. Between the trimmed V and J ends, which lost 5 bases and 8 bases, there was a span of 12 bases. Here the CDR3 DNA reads TGTGCCAGCTCAACGCGGTCGTTCGGCTACACCTTC. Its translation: CASSTRSFGYTF.

CDR3 sequence: CASSLATSDRETQYF. CDR3 nucleotides: TGTGCCAGCAGCTTAGCGACTAGCGATAGGGAGACCCAGTACTTC. The rearrangement uses TRBV7-6 and TRBJ2-5; 8 nucleotides align to TRBD2. Per the germline V gene, CDR1 is SGHVS and CDR2 is FNYEAQ. After removal of 0 bases from V and 5 bases from J, the junction contained 5 bases not matched to a gene. The CDR3 sequence is 15 residues long. Full variable domain (rest looked up from reference TRBV7-6 and TRBJ2-5): GAGVSQSPRYKVTKRGQDVALRCDPISGHVSLYWYRQALGQGPEFLTYFNYEAQQDKSGLPNDRFSAERPEGSISTLTIQRTEQRDSAMYRCASSLATSDRETQYFGPGTRLLVL.

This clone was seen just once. CDR3 in DNA: TGTGCCAGCTCACCATTCTTGCGGGGGGGTGGCGACGATACGCAGTATTTT. This gives the protein CASSPFLRGGGDDTQYF. The chain combines TRBV18 with TRBJ2-3; 9 positions match TRBD2. Germline V gene sequence: CDR1 KGHSH, CDR2 LQKENI. This CDR3 has 17 amino acids. The junction had 12 bases not matched to a gene; V was cut back by 2 bases and J by 6 bases.